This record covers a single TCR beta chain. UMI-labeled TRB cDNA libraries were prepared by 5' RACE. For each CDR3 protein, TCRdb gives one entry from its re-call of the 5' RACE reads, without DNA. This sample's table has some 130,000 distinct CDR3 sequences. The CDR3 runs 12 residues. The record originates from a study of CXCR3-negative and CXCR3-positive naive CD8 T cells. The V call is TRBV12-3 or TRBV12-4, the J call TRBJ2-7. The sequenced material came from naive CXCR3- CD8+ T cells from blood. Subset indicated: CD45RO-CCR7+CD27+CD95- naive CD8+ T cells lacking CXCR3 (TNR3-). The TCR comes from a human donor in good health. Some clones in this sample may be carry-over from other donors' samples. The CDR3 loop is CASSEQISEQYF.